The entry below gives a single T cell receptor beta chain sequence along with its context. Per the original methods: Reference gene primer amplification gave nucleated cell count estimates. Repertoires were generated with immunoSEQ multiplex PCR, while TCRdb's copy carries only in-frame clones and drops some. The V and J calls and clone size were taken over from that table, and D and trimming were inferred from the DNA. Of 65,000 to 90,000 clones detected, around 84% appear once; the ten largest clones hold around a fifth. The data stem from a study of blood T cell repertoires in COVID-19. Study-level background: COVID-19 samples, acute and convalescent, were from the United States, Italy and Spain. T cells, B-cell-depleted T cells, or PBMCs supplied cDNA or gDNA.

The CDR3 runs to 15 residues. Germline CDR1 reads KGHSH; CDR2 reads LQKENI. The V and J ends lost 2 bases and 2 bases respectively, with 13 bases between them. The source is a woman older than 75 in a cohort sampled during active or convalescent COVID-19. The sequenced sample consisted of peripheral blood. This sequence joins TRBV18 and TRBJ2-7; possibly TRBD1 for D (7 bases). The CDR3 DNA reads TGTGCCAGCTCACCAGATCCAGGGGGGACCTACGAGCAGTACTTC. Translated: CASSPDPGGTYEQYF.